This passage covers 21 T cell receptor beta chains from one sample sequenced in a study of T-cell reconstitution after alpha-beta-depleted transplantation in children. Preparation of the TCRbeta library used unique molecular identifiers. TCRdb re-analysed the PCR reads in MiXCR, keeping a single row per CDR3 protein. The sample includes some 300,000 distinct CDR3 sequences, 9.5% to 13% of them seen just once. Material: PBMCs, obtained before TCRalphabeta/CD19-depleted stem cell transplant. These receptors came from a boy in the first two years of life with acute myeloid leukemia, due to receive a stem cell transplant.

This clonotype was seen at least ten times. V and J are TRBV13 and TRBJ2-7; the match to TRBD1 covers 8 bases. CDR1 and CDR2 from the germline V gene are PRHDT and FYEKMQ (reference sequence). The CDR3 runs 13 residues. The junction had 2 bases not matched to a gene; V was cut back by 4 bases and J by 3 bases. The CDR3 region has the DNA TGTGCCAGCAGCTCTACAGGGGGCTACGAGCAGTACTTC. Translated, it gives CASSSTGGYEQYF.

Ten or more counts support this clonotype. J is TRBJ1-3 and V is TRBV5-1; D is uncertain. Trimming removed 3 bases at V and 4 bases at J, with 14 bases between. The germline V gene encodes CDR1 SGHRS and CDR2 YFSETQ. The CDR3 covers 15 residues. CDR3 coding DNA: TGCGCCAGCAGCTCCGCCGCCTCACCAGGAAACACCATATATTTT. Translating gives CASSSAASPGNTIYF.

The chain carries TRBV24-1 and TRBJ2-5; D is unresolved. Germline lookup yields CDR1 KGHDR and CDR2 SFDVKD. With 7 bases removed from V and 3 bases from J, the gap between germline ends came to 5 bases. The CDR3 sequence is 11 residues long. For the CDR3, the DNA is TGTGCCACCAGCTTTGAAGAGACCCAGTACTTC. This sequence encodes CATSFEETQYF.

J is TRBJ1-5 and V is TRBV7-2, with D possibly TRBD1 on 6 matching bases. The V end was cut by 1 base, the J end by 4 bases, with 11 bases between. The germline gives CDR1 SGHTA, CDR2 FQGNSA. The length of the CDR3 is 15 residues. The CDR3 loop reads CASSLVGAENQPQHF. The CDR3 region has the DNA TGTGCCAGCAGCTTAGTGGGGGCAGAGAATCAGCCCCAGCATTTT.

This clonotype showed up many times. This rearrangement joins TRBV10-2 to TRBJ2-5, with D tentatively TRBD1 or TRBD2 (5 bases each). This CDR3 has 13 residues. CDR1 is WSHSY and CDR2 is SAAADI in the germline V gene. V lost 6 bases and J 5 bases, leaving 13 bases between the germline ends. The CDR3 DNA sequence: TGCGCCAGCAGCGGGGCCCAGCCGGAGACCCAGTACTTC. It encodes CASSGAQPETQYF.

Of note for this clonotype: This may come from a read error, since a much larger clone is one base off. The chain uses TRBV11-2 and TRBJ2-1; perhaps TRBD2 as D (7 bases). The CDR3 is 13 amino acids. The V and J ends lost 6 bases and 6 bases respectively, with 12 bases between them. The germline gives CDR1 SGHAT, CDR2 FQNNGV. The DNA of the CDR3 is TGTGCCAGCAGGTCGGGGGGCGGCAATGAGCAGTTCTTC. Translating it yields CASRSGGGNEQFF.

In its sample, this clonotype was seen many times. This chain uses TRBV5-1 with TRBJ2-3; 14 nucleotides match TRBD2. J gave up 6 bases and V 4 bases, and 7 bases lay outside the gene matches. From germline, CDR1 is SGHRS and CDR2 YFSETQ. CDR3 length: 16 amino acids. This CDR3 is CASSKTSGGAGDTQYF. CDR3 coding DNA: TGCGCCAGCAGCAAGACTAGCGGGGGGGCCGGGGATACGCAGTATTTT.

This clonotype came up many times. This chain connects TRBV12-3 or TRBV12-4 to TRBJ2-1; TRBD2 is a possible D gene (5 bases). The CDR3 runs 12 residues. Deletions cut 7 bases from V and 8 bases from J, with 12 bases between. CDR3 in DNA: TGTGCCAGCACCGGACTTCACCATGAGCAGTTCTTC. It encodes CASTGLHHEQFF.

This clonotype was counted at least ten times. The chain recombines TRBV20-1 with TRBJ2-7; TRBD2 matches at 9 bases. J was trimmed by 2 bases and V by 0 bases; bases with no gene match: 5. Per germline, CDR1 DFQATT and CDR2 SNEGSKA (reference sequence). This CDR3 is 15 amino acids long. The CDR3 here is CSARDPASGAYEQYF. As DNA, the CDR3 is TGCAGTGCTAGAGACCCCGCTAGCGGGGCCTACGAGCAGTACTTC.

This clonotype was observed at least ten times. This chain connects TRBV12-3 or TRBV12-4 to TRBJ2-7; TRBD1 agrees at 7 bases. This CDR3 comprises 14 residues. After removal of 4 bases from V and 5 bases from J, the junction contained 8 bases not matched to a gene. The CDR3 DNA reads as TGTGCCAGCAGTTCAACGGACAGGTTCGACGAGCAGTACTTC. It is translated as CASSSTDRFDEQYF.

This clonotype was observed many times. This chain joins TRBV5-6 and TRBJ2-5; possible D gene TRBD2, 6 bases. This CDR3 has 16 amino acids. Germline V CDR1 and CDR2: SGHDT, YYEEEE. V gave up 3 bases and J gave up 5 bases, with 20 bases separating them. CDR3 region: CASSSTGRTPGETQYF. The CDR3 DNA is TGTGCCAGCAGCTCGACCGGGAGAACTCCGGGGGAGACCCAGTACTTC. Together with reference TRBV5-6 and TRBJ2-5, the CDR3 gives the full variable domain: DAGVTQSPTHLIKTRGQQVTLRCSPKSGHDTVSWYQQALGQGPQFIFQYYEEEERQRGNFPDRFSGHQFPNYSSELNVNALLLGDSALYLCASSSTGRTPGETQYFGPGTRLLVL.

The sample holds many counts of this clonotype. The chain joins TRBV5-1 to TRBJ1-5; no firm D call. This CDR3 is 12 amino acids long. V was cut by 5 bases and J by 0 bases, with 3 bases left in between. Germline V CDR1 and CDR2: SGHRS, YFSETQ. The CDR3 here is CASRDSNQPQHF. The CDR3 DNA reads TGCGCCAGCAGGGATAGCAATCAGCCCCAGCATTTT.

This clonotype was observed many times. CDR3 nucleotide sequence: TGTGCCAGCAGCTTGGAGACAGGAGATCTTCTAGCCAAAAACATTCAGTACTTC. It encodes CASSLETGDLLAKNIQYF. The V and J genes are TRBV5-5 and TRBJ2-4; the D gene is possibly TRBD1 (6 bases). Trimming removed 0 bases from V and 0 bases from J, with 16 bases in between. Germline V lookup: CDR1 SGHKS, CDR2 YYEKEE (reference sequence). The CDR3 is made up of 18 amino acids.

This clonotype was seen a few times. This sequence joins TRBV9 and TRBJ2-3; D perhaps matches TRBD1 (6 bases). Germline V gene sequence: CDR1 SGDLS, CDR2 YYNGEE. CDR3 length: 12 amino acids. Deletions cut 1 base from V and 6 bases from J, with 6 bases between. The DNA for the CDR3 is TGTGCCAGCAGCGTAACAGGGGATACGCAGTATTTT. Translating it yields CASSVTGDTQYF.

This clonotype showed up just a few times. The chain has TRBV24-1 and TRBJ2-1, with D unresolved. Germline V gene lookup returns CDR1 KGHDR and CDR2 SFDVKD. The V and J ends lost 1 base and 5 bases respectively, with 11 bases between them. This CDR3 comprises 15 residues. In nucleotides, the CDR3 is TGTGCCACCAGTGATTTTACGACTGGCGACAATGAGCAGTTCTTC. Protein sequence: CATSDFTTGDNEQFF.

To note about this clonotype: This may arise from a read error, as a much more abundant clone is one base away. In nucleotides, the CDR3 is TGTGCCAGCAGCTTACGTGGACTAGCGGGGGGGCCTCAAGATACGCAGTATTTT. It encodes CASSLRGLAGGPQDTQYF. The V and J genes are TRBV13 and TRBJ2-3; 15 positions agree with TRBD2. The CDR3 spans 18 residues. Germline V gene lookup returns CDR1 PRHDT and CDR2 FYEKMQ (reference sequence). Losses at the gene ends were 2 bases for V and 5 bases for J; bases not matched to a gene: 8.

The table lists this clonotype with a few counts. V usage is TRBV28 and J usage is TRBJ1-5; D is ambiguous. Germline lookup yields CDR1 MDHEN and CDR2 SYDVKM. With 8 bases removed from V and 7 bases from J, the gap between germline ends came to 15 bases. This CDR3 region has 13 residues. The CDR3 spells CASGDNWAQPQHF. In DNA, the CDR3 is TGTGCCAGCGGAGACAACTGGGCCCAGCCCCAGCATTTT.

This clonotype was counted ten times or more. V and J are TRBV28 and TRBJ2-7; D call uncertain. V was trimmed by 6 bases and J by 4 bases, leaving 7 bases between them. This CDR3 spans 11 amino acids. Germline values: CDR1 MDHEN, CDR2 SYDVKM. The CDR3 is CASRYSYEQYF. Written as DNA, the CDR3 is TGTGCCAGCAGATATTCATACGAGCAGTACTTC.

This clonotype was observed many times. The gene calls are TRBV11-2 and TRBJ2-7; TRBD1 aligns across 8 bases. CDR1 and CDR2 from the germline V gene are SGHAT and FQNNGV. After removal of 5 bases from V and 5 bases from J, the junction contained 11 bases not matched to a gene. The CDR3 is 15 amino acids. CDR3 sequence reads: CASSPPGQGPNEQYF. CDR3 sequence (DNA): TGTGCCAGCAGCCCCCCCGGACAGGGTCCCAACGAGCAGTACTTC.

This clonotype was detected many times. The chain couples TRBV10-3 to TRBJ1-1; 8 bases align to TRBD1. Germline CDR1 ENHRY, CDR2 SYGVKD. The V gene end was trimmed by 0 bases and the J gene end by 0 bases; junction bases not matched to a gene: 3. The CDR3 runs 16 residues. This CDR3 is CAISESRTGLNTEAFF. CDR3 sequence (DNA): TGTGCCATCAGTGAGTCGAGGACAGGGTTGAACACTGAAGCTTTCTTT.

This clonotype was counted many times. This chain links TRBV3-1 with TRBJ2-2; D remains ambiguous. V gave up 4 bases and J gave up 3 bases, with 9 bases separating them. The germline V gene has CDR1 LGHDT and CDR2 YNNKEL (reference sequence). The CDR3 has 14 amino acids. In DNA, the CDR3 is TGTGCCAGCAGCCTTATTGGGTACACCGGGGAGCTGTTTTTT. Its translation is CASSLIGYTGELFF.